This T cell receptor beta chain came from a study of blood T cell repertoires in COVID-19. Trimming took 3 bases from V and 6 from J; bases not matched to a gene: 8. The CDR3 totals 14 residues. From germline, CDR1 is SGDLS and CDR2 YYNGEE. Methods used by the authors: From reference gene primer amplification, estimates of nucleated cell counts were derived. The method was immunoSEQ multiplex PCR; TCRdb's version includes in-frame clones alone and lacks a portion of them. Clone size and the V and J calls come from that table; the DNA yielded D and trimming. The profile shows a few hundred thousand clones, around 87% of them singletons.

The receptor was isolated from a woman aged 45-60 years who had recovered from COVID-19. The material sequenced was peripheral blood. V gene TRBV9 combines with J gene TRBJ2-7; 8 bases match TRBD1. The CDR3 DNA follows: TGTGCCAGCAGCGCAGGGGACAGGCCCGTCGAGCAGTACTTC. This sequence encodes CASSAGDRPVEQYF. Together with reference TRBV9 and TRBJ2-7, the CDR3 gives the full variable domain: DSGVTQTPKHLITATGQRVTLRCSPRSGDLSVYWYQQSLDQGLQFLIQYYNGEERAKGNILERFSAQQFPDLHSELNLSSLELGDSALYFCASSAGDRPVEQYFGPGTRLTVT.